The 4 T cell receptor beta chains below were found in one sample sequenced in a study of cytomegalovirus exposure and HLA in healthy donors. The repertoire was sequenced with immunoSEQ multiplex PCR; TCRdb's copy has only in-frame clones and lacks some. The sample holds about 130,000 clones, around 89% seen once. Sequencing was carried out using PBMCs. The source of these receptors is a woman in her 30s in good health and CMV-seropositive.

In DNA, the CDR3 is TGTGCCATCAGTCTGGGGGCATCAGATACGCAGTATTTT. Protein product: CAISLGASDTQYF. The chain is built from TRBV10-3 and TRBJ2-3; possible D gene TRBD1, 6 bases. CDR3 length equals 13 residues. Germline values: CDR1 ENHRY, CDR2 SYGVKD. V lost 5 bases and J 4 bases, leaving 10 bases between the germline ends.

The CDR3 reads CASSPKAGGSFYEQYF. The CDR3 nucleotides read TGTGCCAGCTCACCTAAAGCAGGCGGGAGTTTTTACGAGCAGTACTTC. The gene calls are TRBV18 and TRBJ2-7, with 7 bases that match TRBD2. Per the germline V gene, CDR1 is KGHSH and CDR2 is LQKENI. CDR3 size: 16 residues. The ends lost 3 bases at V and 4 bases at J; junction bases unmatched: 12.

This clone was detected a few times. The gene calls are TRBV5-1 and TRBJ1-6; 9 bases are a match to TRBD1. CDR1 is SGHRS and CDR2 is YFSETQ in the germline V gene. This CDR3 comprises 15 residues. The J segment lost 9 bases and the V segment lost 4 bases, leaving 8 bases of the junction unmatched. CDR3 loop: CASSVTGGSGSPLHF. CDR3 sequence (DNA): TGCGCCAGCAGCGTGACAGGGGGATCTGGTTCACCCCTCCACTTT.

This chain connects TRBV18 to TRBJ2-5; TRBD2 is a possible D gene (6 bases). The germline gives CDR1 KGHSH, CDR2 LQKENI. CDR3 length equals 10 residues. Trimming stripped 8 bases from V and 5 bases from J, with 6 bases between. The CDR3 protein is CASAGETQYF. In nucleotides, the CDR3 is TGTGCCAGCGCGGGGGAGACCCAGTACTTC.